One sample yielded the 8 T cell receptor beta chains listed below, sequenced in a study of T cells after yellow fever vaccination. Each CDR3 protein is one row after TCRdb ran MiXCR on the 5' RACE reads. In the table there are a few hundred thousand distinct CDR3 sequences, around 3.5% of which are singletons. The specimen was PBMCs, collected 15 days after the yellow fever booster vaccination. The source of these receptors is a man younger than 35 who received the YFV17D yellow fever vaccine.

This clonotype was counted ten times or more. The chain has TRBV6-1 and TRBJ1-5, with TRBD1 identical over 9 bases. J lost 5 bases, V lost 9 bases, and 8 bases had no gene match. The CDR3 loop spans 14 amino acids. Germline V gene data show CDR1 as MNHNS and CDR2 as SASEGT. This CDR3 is CASSRDRVDQPQHF. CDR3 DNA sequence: TGTGCCAGTTCCCGGGACAGGGTTGATCAGCCCCAGCATTTT.

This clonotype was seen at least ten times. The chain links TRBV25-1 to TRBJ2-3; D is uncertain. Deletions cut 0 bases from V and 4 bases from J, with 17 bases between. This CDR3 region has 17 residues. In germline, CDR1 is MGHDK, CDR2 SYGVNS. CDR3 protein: CASSEYSLTYRADTQYF. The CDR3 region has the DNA TGTGCCAGCAGTGAATATAGTTTGACATATCGAGCAGATACGCAGTATTTT.

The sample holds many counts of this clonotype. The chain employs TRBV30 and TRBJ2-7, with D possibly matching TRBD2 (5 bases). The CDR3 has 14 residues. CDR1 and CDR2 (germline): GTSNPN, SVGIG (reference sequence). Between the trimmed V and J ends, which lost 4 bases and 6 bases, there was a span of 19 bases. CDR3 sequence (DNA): TGTGCCTGGACTCCAGCGGCCCCTGGTATCGAGCAGTACTTC. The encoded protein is CAWTPAAPGIEQYF.

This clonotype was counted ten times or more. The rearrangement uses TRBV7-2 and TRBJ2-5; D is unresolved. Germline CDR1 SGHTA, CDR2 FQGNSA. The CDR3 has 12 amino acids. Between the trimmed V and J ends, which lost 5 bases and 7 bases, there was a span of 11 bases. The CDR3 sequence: CASSGSWGTQYF. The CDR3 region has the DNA TGTGCCAGCAGCGGTAGCTGGGGGACCCAGTACTTC. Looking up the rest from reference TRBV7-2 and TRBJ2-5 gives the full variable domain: GAGVSQSPSNKVTEKGKDVELRCDPISGHTALYWYRQSLGQGLEFLIYFQGNSAPDKSGLPSDRFSAERTGGSVSTLTIQRTQQEDSAVYLCASSGSWGTQYFGPGTRLLVL.

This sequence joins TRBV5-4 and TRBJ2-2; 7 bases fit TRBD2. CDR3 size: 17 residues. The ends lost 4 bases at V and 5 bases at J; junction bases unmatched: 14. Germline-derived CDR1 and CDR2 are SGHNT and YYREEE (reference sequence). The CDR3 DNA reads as TGTGCCAGCAGCGCCCTACTAGCGCCGATGGAGACCGGGGAGCTGTTTTTT. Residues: CASSALLAPMETGELFF.

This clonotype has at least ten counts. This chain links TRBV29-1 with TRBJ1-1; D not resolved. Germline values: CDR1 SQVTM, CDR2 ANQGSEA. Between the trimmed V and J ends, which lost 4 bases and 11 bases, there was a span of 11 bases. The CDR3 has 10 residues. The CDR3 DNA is TGCAGCGTTGGGGCGGGGATGGCTTTCTTT. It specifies CSVGAGMAFF.

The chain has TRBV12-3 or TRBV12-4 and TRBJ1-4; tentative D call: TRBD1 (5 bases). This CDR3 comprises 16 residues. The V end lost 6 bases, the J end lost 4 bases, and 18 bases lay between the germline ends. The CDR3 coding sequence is TGTGCCAGCAGCTCCCCCAGGGAAATGAATAATGAAAAACTGTTTTTT. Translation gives CASSSPREMNNEKLFF.

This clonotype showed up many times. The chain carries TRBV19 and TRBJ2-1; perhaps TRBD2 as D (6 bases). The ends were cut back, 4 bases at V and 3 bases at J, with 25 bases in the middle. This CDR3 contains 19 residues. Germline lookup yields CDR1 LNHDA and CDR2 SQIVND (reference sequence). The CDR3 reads CASSTDPRLDGRGYNEQFF. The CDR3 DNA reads TGTGCCAGTAGTACAGACCCTCGCCTAGACGGGCGGGGCTACAATGAGCAGTTCTTC.